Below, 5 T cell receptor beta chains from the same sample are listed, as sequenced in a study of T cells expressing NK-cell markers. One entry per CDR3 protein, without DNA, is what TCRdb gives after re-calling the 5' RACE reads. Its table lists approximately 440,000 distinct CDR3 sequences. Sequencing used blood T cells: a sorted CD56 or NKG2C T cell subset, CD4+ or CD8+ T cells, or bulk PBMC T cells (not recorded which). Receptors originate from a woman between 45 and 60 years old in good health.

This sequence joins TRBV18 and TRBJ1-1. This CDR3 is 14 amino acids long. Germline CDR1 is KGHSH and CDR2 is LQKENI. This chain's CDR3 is CASSPSSGGYEAFF.

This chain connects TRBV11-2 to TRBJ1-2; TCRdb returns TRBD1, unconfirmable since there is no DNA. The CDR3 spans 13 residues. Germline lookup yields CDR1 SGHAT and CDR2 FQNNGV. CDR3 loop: CASSLEIGGGYTF.

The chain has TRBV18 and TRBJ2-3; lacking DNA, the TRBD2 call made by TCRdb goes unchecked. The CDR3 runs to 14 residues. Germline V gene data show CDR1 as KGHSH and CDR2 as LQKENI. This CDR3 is CASSRGLQTDTQYF.

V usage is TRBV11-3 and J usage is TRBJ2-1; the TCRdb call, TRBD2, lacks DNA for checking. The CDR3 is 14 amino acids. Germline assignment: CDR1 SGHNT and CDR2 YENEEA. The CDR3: CASSLRQPFNEQFF.

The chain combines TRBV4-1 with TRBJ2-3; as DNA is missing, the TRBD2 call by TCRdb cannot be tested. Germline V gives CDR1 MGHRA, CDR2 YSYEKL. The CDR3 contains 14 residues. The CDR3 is CASKRGPSTDTQYF.